One sample yielded the 26 T cell receptor beta chains listed below, sequenced in a study of OX40 agonist ivuxolimab in advanced cancers. Generated by immunoSEQ multiplex PCR, the TCRdb table keeps only in-frame clones and is missing some. The table records more than 45,000 clones, about 90% of them present only once. The source material was CD4+ or CD8+ T cells sorted from blood, sampled in a trial of the OX40 agonist ivuxolimab. The receptors here all came from an adult with an advanced solid tumor such as melanoma, head and neck, liver or kidney cancer.

The rearrangement uses TRBV18 and TRBJ1-1, with TRBD1 identical over 7 bases. V shed 6 bases and J 3 bases; nucleotides not matched to a gene: 7. This CDR3 region has 14 residues. Germline V gene sequence: CDR1 KGHSH, CDR2 LQKENI. CDR3 in DNA: TGTGCCAGCTCCCCAGGACAGGCGGACACTGAAGCTTTCTTT. This sequence encodes CASSPGQADTEAFF.

The chain joins TRBV11-3 to TRBJ1-2; possible D gene TRBD1, 6 bases. The CDR3 has 14 residues. Germline V gene sequence: CDR1 SGHNT, CDR2 YENEEA. V was shortened by 5 bases and J by 2 bases, with 12 bases between the two germline ends. CDR3 sequence: CASSQGTANYGYTF. The CDR3 DNA reads as TGTGCCAGCAGCCAGGGGACCGCGAACTATGGCTACACCTTC.

The chain recombines TRBV18 with TRBJ2-1; 13 bases match TRBD2. Germline CDR1 reads KGHSH; CDR2 reads LQKENI. V was clipped by 2 bases and J by 4 bases; unmatched bases: 5. The CDR3 length is 17 residues. The CDR3 nucleotides read TGTGCCAGCTCACCAGACACTAGCGGGAGGGGGTACAATGAGCAGTTCTTC. This encodes CASSPDTSGRGYNEQFF. The full variable domain, completed using reference TRBV18 and TRBJ2-1, is NAGVMQNPRHLVRRRGQEARLRCSPMKGHSHVYWYRQLPEEGLKFMVYLQKENIIDESGMPKERFSAEFPKEGPSILRIQQVVRGDSAAYFCASSPDTSGRGYNEQFFGPGTRLTVL.

The gene calls are TRBV30 and TRBJ1-4; D call uncertain. V lost 5 bases to trimming and J lost 15 bases, with 22 bases between them. The germline gives CDR1 GTSNPN, CDR2 SVGIG (reference sequence). The CDR3 sequence is 13 residues long. The CDR3 is CAWGLNLPGGLFF. The DNA of the CDR3 is TGTGCCTGGGGCTTAAACCTCCCGGGAGGTTTGTTTTTT. The full variable domain, rest sourced from reference TRBV30 and TRBJ1-4, is SQTIHQWPATLVQPVGSPLSLECTVEGTSNPNLYWYRQAAGRGLQLLFYSVGIGQISSEVPQNLSASRPQDRQFILSSKKLLLSDSGFYLCAWGLNLPGGLFFGSGTQLSVL.

V gene TRBV2 combines with J gene TRBJ1-2, with 7 bases matching TRBD1. The CDR3 covers 15 residues. V gave up 0 bases and J gave up 7 bases; unmatched junction bases: 8. In germline, CDR1 is SNHLY, CDR2 FYNNEI. The CDR3 DNA reads TGTGCCAGCAGTGAAGCGAGGGGGCTAGGAAGTGGCTACACCTTC. It is translated as CASSEARGLGSGYTF.

The chain has TRBV6-5 and TRBJ2-3, with TRBD1 identical over 9 bases. The length of the CDR3 is 16 residues. Germline V gene lookup returns CDR1 MNHEY and CDR2 SVGAGI. J lost 4 bases, V lost 4 bases, and 9 bases had no gene match. The CDR3 region is CASSWIPGQGPDTQYF. CDR3 DNA: TGTGCCAGCAGTTGGATCCCGGGACAGGGTCCAGATACGCAGTATTTT.

The V gene is TRBV4-1, the J gene TRBJ2-2; no clear D. The V gene lost 1 base and the J gene lost 5 bases, with 8 bases spanning the gap. CDR3 size: 14 residues. Germline V gives CDR1 MGHRA, CDR2 YSYEKL. Here the CDR3 DNA reads TGCGCCAGCAGCCAAGTCACAGTGACCGGGGAGCTGTTTTTT. It codes for CASSQVTVTGELFF.

The chain is built from TRBV28 and TRBJ1-2; D is perhaps TRBD1 (5 bases). CDR3 size: 14 residues. The germline V gene has CDR1 MDHEN and CDR2 SYDVKM. Trimming removed 11 bases from V and 0 bases from J, with 16 bases in between. The CDR3 DNA follows: TGTGCCCTTGGTGGGGGAAACTCTAACTATGGCTACACCTTC. It codes for CALGGGNSNYGYTF.

This chain connects TRBV19 to TRBJ2-1, with D possibly matching TRBD2 (6 bases). The germline V gene has CDR1 LNHDA and CDR2 SQIVND (reference sequence). V lost 2 bases and J 2 bases, leaving 10 bases between the germline ends. The CDR3 spans 15 residues. DNA of the CDR3: TGTGCCAGTAGTATACGTGCGGGGCCCTACAATGAGCAGTTCTTC. Its translation is CASSIRAGPYNEQFF.

The chain uses TRBV6-1 and TRBJ1-1, with D hard to call. From germline, CDR1 is MNHNS and CDR2 SASEGT. The length of the CDR3 is 13 residues. V gave up 6 bases and J gave up 6 bases, with 14 bases separating them. The CDR3 loop is CASRVNTRAEAFF. In DNA form, the CDR3 reads TGTGCCAGCAGAGTCAACACGAGGGCTGAAGCTTTCTTT.

This chain uses TRBV11-3 with TRBJ2-5; D remains ambiguous. The V end was cut by 5 bases, the J end by 5 bases, with 12 bases between. Germline V lookup: CDR1 SGHNT, CDR2 YENEEA. This CDR3 contains 13 residues. DNA of the CDR3: TGTGCCAGCAGCCCCGGAGATCCCGAGACCCAGTACTTC. Translated, it gives CASSPGDPETQYF.

The chain couples TRBV25-1 to TRBJ2-2; D unresolved. Trimming removed 6 bases at V and 3 bases at J, with 17 bases between. Germline values: CDR1 MGHDK, CDR2 SYGVNS. The CDR3 is 16 residues long. Here the CDR3 DNA reads TGTGCCAGCAGGGACGATACCGGTGGGGACACCGGGGAGCTGTTTTTT. Residues: CASRDDTGGDTGELFF. Combining the CDR3 with reference TRBV25-1 and TRBJ2-2 gives the whole variable domain EADIYQTPRYLVIGTGKKITLECSQTMGHDKMYWYQQDPGMELHLIHYSYGVNSTEKGDLSSESTVSRIRTEHFPLTLESARPSHTSQYLCASRDDTGGDTGELFFGEGSRLTVL.

The count of this clone is one. The J gene is TRBJ1-3, the V gene TRBV19; D perhaps matches TRBD1 (5 bases). This CDR3 region has 17 residues. Looked up from germline, CDR1 is LNHDA and CDR2 is SQIVND (reference sequence). V was cut by 3 bases and J by 4 bases, with 19 bases left in between. The CDR3 spells CASSIGRDRPLGNTIYF. The CDR3 DNA follows: TGTGCCAGTAGTATCGGGAGGGACCGACCTCTGGGAAACACCATATATTTT.

In its sample, this clone ranks as medium-sized (0.01 to 0.1%). This chain links TRBV2 with TRBJ1-5, with 8 bases fitting TRBD1. Unmatched junction bases numbered 10, after V lost 6 bases and J lost 6 bases. The CDR3 runs to 15 residues. Germline assignment: CDR1 SNHLY and CDR2 FYNNEI. In DNA, the CDR3 is TGTGCCAGCAGCCGAACCGGGACAGGTGGTCAGCCCCAGCATTTT. Its protein is CASSRTGTGGQPQHF.

This sequence joins TRBV11-3 and TRBJ2-7; possible D gene TRBD2, 6 bases. The CDR3 extends over 14 amino acids. Trimming cost V 4 bases and J 5 bases, with 15 bases left between them. CDR1 is SGHNT and CDR2 is YENEEA in the germline V gene. The CDR3 sequence is CASSSGTRANEQYF. The CDR3 nucleotides read TGTGCCAGCAGCTCCGGGACTCGGGCCAACGAGCAGTACTTC.

V usage is TRBV7-8 and J usage is TRBJ2-1; D may be TRBD2 (6 bases). From germline, CDR1 is SGHVS and CDR2 FQNEAQ. V gave up 5 bases and J gave up 0 bases, with 8 bases separating them. This CDR3 contains 14 residues. The CDR3 DNA follows: TGTGCCAGCAGCCGGGAGTACTCCTACAATGAGCAGTTCTTC. The encoded protein is CASSREYSYNEQFF.

V usage is TRBV19 and J usage is TRBJ2-7, with D possibly TRBD2 on 5 matching bases. Deletions cut 3 bases from V and 2 bases from J, with 11 bases between. The CDR3 runs 14 residues. Looked up from germline, CDR1 is LNHDA and CDR2 is SQIVND (reference sequence). CDR3 sequence (DNA): TGTGCCAGTAGTATTAGGACGGGGACCTACGAGCAGTACTTC. Protein sequence: CASSIRTGTYEQYF.

J is TRBJ2-5 and V is TRBV7-3; D uncertain. The DNA end lines up better with TRBJ2-7; the J call may be wrong. The CDR3 totals 13 residues. Germline lookup yields CDR1 SGHTA and CDR2 FQGTGA. The CDR3 bases are TGTGCCAGCAGCTTAAACTCCCGCTACGAGCAGTACTTC. Translation gives CASSLNSRYEQYF.

The V and J genes are TRBV29-1 and TRBJ1-2; D gene ambiguous. The V end lost 6 bases, the J end lost 0 bases, and 14 bases lay between the germline ends. CDR3 length equals 14 residues. The V gene's germline CDR1 is SQVTM and CDR2 ANQGSEA. CDR3 DNA sequence: TGCAGCGTCGGAAAGGATGATTCTAACTATGGCTACACCTTC. Encoded protein: CSVGKDDSNYGYTF.

V is TRBV7-3 and J is TRBJ2-3; 9 bases align to TRBD1. Germline lookup yields CDR1 SGHTA and CDR2 FQGTGA. The CDR3 is 14 residues long. Trimming cost V 1 base and J 4 bases; bases outside gene matches: 0. The CDR3 coding sequence is TGTGCCAGCAGCTTAAGACAGGGGGCAGATACGCAGTATTTT. The encoded protein is CASSLRQGADTQYF.

This clone has just one count. This chain connects TRBV7-3 to TRBJ2-3; D remains ambiguous. V was pared by 7 bases and J by 3 bases, with 20 bases between. The CDR3 has 16 amino acids. Looked up from germline, CDR1 is SGHTA and CDR2 is FQGTGA. The CDR3 loop reads CASTRNLFWTTDTQYF. The CDR3 nucleotides read TGTGCCAGCACCCGGAACCTTTTTTGGACGACAGATACGCAGTATTTT.

The rearrangement joins TRBV5-5 to TRBJ2-5; TRBD1 matches at 10 bases. CDR1 and CDR2 (germline): SGHKS, YYEKEE (reference sequence). Trimming took 3 bases from V and 1 from J; bases not matched to a gene: 3. This CDR3 is built from 15 residues. CDR3 in amino acids: CASSWGDRGQETQYF. CDR3 bases: TGTGCCAGCAGCTGGGGGGACAGGGGCCAAGAGACCCAGTACTTC.

This sequence joins TRBV18 and TRBJ2-1; D gene uncertain. Germline V gene data show CDR1 as KGHSH and CDR2 as LQKENI. The CDR3 runs to 14 residues. Trimming took 5 bases from V and 0 from J, leaving 8 bases between them. The CDR3 DNA sequence: TGTGCCAGCTCAAGGCCCATCTCCTACAATGAGCAGTTCTTC. Amino acids: CASSRPISYNEQFF.

CDR3 loop: CASSLGPANYGYTF. CDR3 nucleotide sequence: TGTGCCAGCAGCTTAGGCCCGGCTAACTATGGCTACACCTTC. The chain links TRBV7-2 to TRBJ1-2, with D unclear. Looked up from germline, CDR1 is SGHTA and CDR2 is FQGNSA. Trimming removed 1 base from V and 0 bases from J, with 6 bases in between. The CDR3 contains 14 residues.

The chain is built from TRBV9 and TRBJ1-4; no clear D. V was pared by 5 bases and J by 4 bases, with 12 bases between. CDR3 length: 14 residues. Germline V gene data show CDR1 as SGDLS and CDR2 as YYNGEE. The CDR3 protein is CASSEEPVNEKLFF. CDR3 DNA: TGTGCCAGCAGTGAAGAGCCCGTTAATGAAAAACTGTTTTTT.

The J gene is TRBJ1-1, the V gene TRBV2; D not resolved. The CDR3 is made up of 14 amino acids. V was pared by 4 bases and J by 0 bases, with 9 bases between. CDR1 is SNHLY, CDR2 FYNNEI, per germline. The CDR3 nucleotides read TGTGCCAGCAGTGTCGGCAGCCTGAACACTGAAGCTTTCTTT. This codes for CASSVGSLNTEAFF.